The present T cell receptor beta chain was sequenced within a study of blood T cell repertoires in COVID-19. For the study at large: Donors in the United States, Italy and Spain gave samples during acute or convalescent COVID-19. Sample material is recorded as cDNA or gDNA derived from T cells, B-cell-depleted T cells, or PBMCs.

Original data processing: Estimation of nucleated cell counts was performed using reference gene primer amplification. The assay was immunoSEQ multiplex PCR, and TCRdb's table has in-frame clones only and misses some. V and J calls and clone size follow that table, whereas D and trimming were derived from the DNA. The table lists about 240,000 clones, roughly 82% of them singletons. The CDR3 is made up of 16 amino acids. Germline CDR1 and CDR2: DFQATT and SNEGSKA (reference sequence). V trimming: 3 bases; J trimming: 1 base; junction bases outside the gene matches: 8. This TCR derives from an elderly man with acute or convalescent COVID-19. Material for sequencing was peripheral blood. The rearrangement joins TRBV20-1 to TRBJ2-2, with 7 bases aligning to TRBD2. CDR3 DNA sequence: TGCAGTGCTAGTAGGGAGGGACGGAGGAACACCGGGGAGCTGTTTTTT. Residues: CSASREGRRNTGELFF.